What follows are 24 T cell receptor beta chains derived from one specimen sequenced in a study of T cell responses to AZD1222 COVID-19 vaccine. Clones were sequenced by immunoSEQ multiplex PCR, and TCRdb holds only the in-frame ones, with some missing. The top ten clones hold around 3% of a sample with about 110,000 clones, 70% to 90% of them seen once. The sequences come from peripheral blood, collected on day 0 of AZD1222 vaccination. The receptors were gathered from an adult in good health.

This clone appeared a few times. Within the sample, other DNA sequences also encode this same CDR3. The chain is built from TRBV7-9 and TRBJ1-1; no definite D call. The CDR3 loop spans 14 amino acids. Germline CDR1 is SEHNR and CDR2 is FQNEAQ (reference sequence). V was trimmed by 3 bases and J by 3 bases, leaving 11 bases between them. CDR3 loop: CASSLRSGDTEAFF. CDR3 bases: TGTGCCAGCAGCTTGCGGTCTGGCGACACTGAAGCTTTCTTT.

This rearrangement joins TRBV6-5 to TRBJ2-7, with D uncertain. The CDR3 is 13 residues long. Germline-derived CDR1 and CDR2 are MNHEY and SVGAGI. The V end lost 6 bases, the J end lost 5 bases, and 14 bases lay between the germline ends. The CDR3 DNA follows: TGTGCCAGCAGAGAGACCTTAGTAAACGAGCAGTACTTC. It specifies CASRETLVNEQYF.

The chain combines TRBV4-2 with TRBJ1-1, with a weak D call TRBD1 (5 bases). This CDR3 has 15 amino acids. CDR1 LGHNA and CDR2 YNFKEQ come from the germline V gene. V lost 1 base to trimming and J lost 3 bases, with 12 bases between them. The CDR3 spells CASSQAGSGDTEAFF. The CDR3 DNA reads as TGTGCCAGCAGCCAAGCAGGGTCGGGGGACACTGAAGCTTTCTTT.

The chain recombines TRBV11-2 with TRBJ2-6; D is undetermined. With 1 base removed from V and 0 bases from J, the gap between germline ends came to 4 bases. The germline V gene encodes CDR1 SGHAT and CDR2 FQNNGV. The CDR3 has 15 amino acids. CDR3 protein: CASSLVPSGANVLTF. CDR3 in DNA: TGTGCCAGCAGCTTAGTGCCCTCTGGGGCCAACGTCCTGACTTTC.

The chain carries TRBV2 and TRBJ2-4; D ambiguous. CDR1 is SNHLY and CDR2 is FYNNEI in the germline V gene. This CDR3 is 13 amino acids long. V was trimmed by 0 bases and J by 15 bases, leaving 15 bases between them. CDR3 protein: CASSEARDTNGYF. The CDR3 bases are TGTGCCAGCAGTGAAGCGCGAGACACTAACGGGTACTTC.

This clone was recorded only once. This chain connects TRBV27 to TRBJ1-5; D may be TRBD1 (5 bases). Germline V gene sequence: CDR1 MNHEY, CDR2 SMNVEV (reference sequence). V lost 5 bases to trimming and J lost 0 bases, with 14 bases between them. This CDR3 contains 16 residues. The CDR3 DNA follows: TGTGCCAGCAGTCCACGGGACCTTGCTAGCAATCAGCCCCAGCATTTT. As protein: CASSPRDLASNQPQHF.

The chain has TRBV7-9 and TRBJ2-7; no clear D. This CDR3 contains 14 residues. V lost 1 base, J lost 7 bases, and 14 bases lay in between. Germline lookup yields CDR1 SEHNR and CDR2 FQNEAQ (reference sequence). CDR3 residues: CASSLGEPSREQYF. The CDR3, as DNA: TGTGCCAGCAGCTTAGGAGAACCTTCGCGAGAGCAGTACTTC. The entire variable domain, with the rest obtained from reference TRBV7-9 and TRBJ2-7, is as follows: DTGVSQNPRHKITKRGQNVTFRCDPISEHNRLYWYRQTLGQGPEFLTYFQNEAQLEKSRLLSDRFSAERPKGSFSTLEIQRTEQGDSAMYLCASSLGEPSREQYFGPGTRLTVT.

This rearrangement joins TRBV3-1 (or the pseudogene TRBV3-2) to TRBJ1-3, with D unresolved. Deletions cut 5 bases from V and 0 bases from J, with 8 bases between. Germline CDR1 is LGHDT and CDR2 is YNNKEL (reference sequence). The CDR3 runs to 14 residues. CDR3 coding DNA: TGTGCCAGCAGCGAGACCTCCTCTGGAAACACCATATATTTT. Amino acid sequence: CASSETSSGNTIYF.

The rearrangement joins TRBV7-6 to TRBJ1-5; D is possibly TRBD1 (6 bases). Germline CDR1 is SGHVS and CDR2 is FNYEAQ. This CDR3 comprises 16 residues. Trimming took off 5 bases at V and 8 bases at J, with 22 bases between the two ends. In DNA, the CDR3 is TGTGCCAGCAGCCGTACAGGGTCGAGTTGGATCGAGCCCCAGCATTTT. The encoded protein is CASSRTGSSWIEPQHF.

Concerning this clone: Compared with germline, one end of the junction differs, possibly owing to a read error. V is TRBV5-5 and J is TRBJ1-2, with TRBD1 matching 8 bases. The CDR3 extends over 15 amino acids. Germline assignment: CDR1 SGHKS and CDR2 YYEKEE (reference sequence). The DNA of the CDR3 is TGTACCAGCAGCAGTACAGGGGGTGGTAGCTATGGCTACACCTTC. This sequence encodes CTSSSTGGGSYGYTF.

This clone was found once. This rearrangement joins TRBV28 to TRBJ2-7; the match to TRBD1 covers 7 bases. The CDR3 has 14 residues. CDR1 and CDR2 from the germline V gene are MDHEN and SYDVKM. Trimming cost V 2 bases and J 7 bases; bases outside gene matches: 8. This CDR3 is CASSLGQGVREQYF. CDR3 in DNA: TGTGCCAGCAGTTTAGGTCAGGGGGTGAGAGAGCAGTACTTC.

V usage is TRBV2 and J usage is TRBJ2-7; D remains unclear. This CDR3 comprises 12 residues. Trimming took off 4 bases at V and 6 bases at J, with 10 bases between the two ends. In germline, CDR1 is SNHLY, CDR2 FYNNEI. The DNA of the CDR3 is TGTGCCAGCAGTGGGGCCCCGGGCGAGCAGTACTTC. It is translated as CASSGAPGEQYF.

The sample holds a few counts of this clone. The chain couples TRBV5-1 to TRBJ1-6; TRBD1 matches at 9 bases. V shed 4 bases and J 7 bases; nucleotides not matched to a gene: 3. The germline CDR1 and CDR2 sequences are SGHRS and YFSETQ. The CDR3 extends over 14 amino acids. The CDR3 DNA reads TGCGCCAGCAGCCCGGGACAGGGAAATTCACCCCTCCACTTT. The encoded protein is CASSPGQGNSPLHF.

The rearrangement joins TRBV2 to TRBJ1-2; 10 bases are a match to TRBD1. With 7 bases clipped from V and 4 bases from J, the junction kept 6 bases outside the gene matches. CDR1 is SNHLY, CDR2 FYNNEI, per germline. The CDR3 consists of 14 residues. CDR3 amino acids: CASTGQGEGYGYTF. The CDR3 nucleotides are TGTGCCAGCACCGGACAGGGGGAGGGCTATGGCTACACCTTC.

V gene TRBV6-2 or TRBV6-3 combines with J gene TRBJ1-1; no clear D. Germline assignment: CDR1 MNHEY and CDR2 SVGEGT. The CDR3 sequence is 15 residues long. With 4 bases removed from V and 8 bases from J, the gap between germline ends came to 20 bases. The CDR3 DNA reads as TGTGCCAGCAGTTGGGGAACGTGGAGATCGGGAGAAGCTTTCTTT. This gives the protein CASSWGTWRSGEAFF.

The V call is TRBV12-3 or TRBV12-4, the J call TRBJ2-7; 7 bases align to TRBD1. CDR3 length equals 13 residues. V gave up 7 bases and J gave up 2 bases; unmatched junction bases: 5. The CDR3 here is CASTRGQTYEQYF. CDR3 DNA sequence: TGTGCCAGCACTAGGGGGCAGACCTACGAGCAGTACTTC.

The genes are TRBV6-5 and TRBJ2-5; possibly TRBD2 for D (5 bases). The CDR3 runs 12 residues. The V end was cut by 6 bases, the J end by 9 bases, with 14 bases between. Germline assignment: CDR1 MNHEY and CDR2 SVGAGI. Here the CDR3 DNA reads TGTGCCAGCAGCGGCTCTCTCGGGGCCCAGTACTTC. Amino acids: CASSGSLGAQYF.

This CDR3 is CASSQDRAGFSSYNEQFF. The DNA for the CDR3 is TGCGCCAGCAGCCAAGATCGGGCAGGCTTCAGCTCCTACAATGAGCAGTTCTTC. The V call is TRBV4-3, the J call TRBJ2-1; D is ambiguous. This CDR3 region has 18 residues. The V gene lost 0 bases and the J gene lost 0 bases, with 15 bases spanning the gap. CDR1 and CDR2 from the germline V gene are LGHNA and YSLEER.

V usage is TRBV5-8 and J usage is TRBJ2-7; D tentatively reads TRBD1 or TRBD2 (5 bases each). The V end lost 3 bases, the J end lost 0 bases, and 16 bases lay between the germline ends. The CDR3 contains 16 residues. Germline V gene data show CDR1 as SGHTS and CDR2 as YDEGEE. CDR3 loop: CASSSPGRQNSYEQYF. The DNA of the CDR3 is TGTGCCAGCAGCTCTCCGGGACGACAAAACTCCTACGAGCAGTACTTC.

The V gene is TRBV5-1, the J gene TRBJ1-1; D is unclear. This CDR3 spans 13 amino acids. Germline V gene sequence: CDR1 SGHRS, CDR2 YFSETQ. The V gene lost 5 bases and the J gene lost 3 bases, with 11 bases spanning the gap. CDR3 in DNA: TGCGCCAGCAGTTCTCGGTTCGACACTGAAGCTTTCTTT. Its translation is CASSSRFDTEAFF.

The chain combines TRBV7-8 with TRBJ2-7; D not certain. The V and J ends lost 0 bases and 2 bases respectively, with 8 bases between them. Germline CDR1 is SGHVS and CDR2 is FQNEAQ. CDR3 size: 14 residues. CDR3: CASSLALSPYEQYF. The CDR3 DNA reads TGTGCCAGCAGCTTAGCGCTGAGCCCCTACGAGCAGTACTTC.

This chain links TRBV30 with TRBJ1-6; D unresolved. This CDR3 contains 14 residues. Per the germline V gene, CDR1 is GTSNPN and CDR2 is SVGIG (reference sequence). V lost 0 bases and J lost 0, with 3 bases in between. In DNA form, the CDR3 reads TGTGCCTGGAGTGTGAGCTCCTATAATTCACCCCTCCACTTT. This translates into CAWSVSSYNSPLHF.

As DNA, the CDR3 is TGTGCCAGCAGCTTAGCGTCGTCGCGGGGGGGCGCAGATACGCAGTATTTT. Amino acids: CASSLASSRGGADTQYF. This chain joins TRBV7-9 and TRBJ2-3; the match to TRBD2 covers 9 bases. The CDR3 is 17 residues long. Germline V CDR1 and CDR2: SEHNR, FQNEAQ (reference sequence). Losses at the gene ends were 0 bases for V and 4 bases for J; bases not matched to a gene: 8.

This chain joins TRBV28 and TRBJ1-4, with a tentative D call TRBD1 (5 bases). Germline V CDR1 and CDR2: MDHEN, SYDVKM. V lost 7 bases, J lost 6 bases, and 15 bases lay in between. The CDR3 is 14 amino acids. The CDR3 sequence is CASMIRGGDEKLFF. CDR3 coding DNA: TGTGCCAGCATGATCCGGGGGGGAGATGAAAAACTGTTTTTT.